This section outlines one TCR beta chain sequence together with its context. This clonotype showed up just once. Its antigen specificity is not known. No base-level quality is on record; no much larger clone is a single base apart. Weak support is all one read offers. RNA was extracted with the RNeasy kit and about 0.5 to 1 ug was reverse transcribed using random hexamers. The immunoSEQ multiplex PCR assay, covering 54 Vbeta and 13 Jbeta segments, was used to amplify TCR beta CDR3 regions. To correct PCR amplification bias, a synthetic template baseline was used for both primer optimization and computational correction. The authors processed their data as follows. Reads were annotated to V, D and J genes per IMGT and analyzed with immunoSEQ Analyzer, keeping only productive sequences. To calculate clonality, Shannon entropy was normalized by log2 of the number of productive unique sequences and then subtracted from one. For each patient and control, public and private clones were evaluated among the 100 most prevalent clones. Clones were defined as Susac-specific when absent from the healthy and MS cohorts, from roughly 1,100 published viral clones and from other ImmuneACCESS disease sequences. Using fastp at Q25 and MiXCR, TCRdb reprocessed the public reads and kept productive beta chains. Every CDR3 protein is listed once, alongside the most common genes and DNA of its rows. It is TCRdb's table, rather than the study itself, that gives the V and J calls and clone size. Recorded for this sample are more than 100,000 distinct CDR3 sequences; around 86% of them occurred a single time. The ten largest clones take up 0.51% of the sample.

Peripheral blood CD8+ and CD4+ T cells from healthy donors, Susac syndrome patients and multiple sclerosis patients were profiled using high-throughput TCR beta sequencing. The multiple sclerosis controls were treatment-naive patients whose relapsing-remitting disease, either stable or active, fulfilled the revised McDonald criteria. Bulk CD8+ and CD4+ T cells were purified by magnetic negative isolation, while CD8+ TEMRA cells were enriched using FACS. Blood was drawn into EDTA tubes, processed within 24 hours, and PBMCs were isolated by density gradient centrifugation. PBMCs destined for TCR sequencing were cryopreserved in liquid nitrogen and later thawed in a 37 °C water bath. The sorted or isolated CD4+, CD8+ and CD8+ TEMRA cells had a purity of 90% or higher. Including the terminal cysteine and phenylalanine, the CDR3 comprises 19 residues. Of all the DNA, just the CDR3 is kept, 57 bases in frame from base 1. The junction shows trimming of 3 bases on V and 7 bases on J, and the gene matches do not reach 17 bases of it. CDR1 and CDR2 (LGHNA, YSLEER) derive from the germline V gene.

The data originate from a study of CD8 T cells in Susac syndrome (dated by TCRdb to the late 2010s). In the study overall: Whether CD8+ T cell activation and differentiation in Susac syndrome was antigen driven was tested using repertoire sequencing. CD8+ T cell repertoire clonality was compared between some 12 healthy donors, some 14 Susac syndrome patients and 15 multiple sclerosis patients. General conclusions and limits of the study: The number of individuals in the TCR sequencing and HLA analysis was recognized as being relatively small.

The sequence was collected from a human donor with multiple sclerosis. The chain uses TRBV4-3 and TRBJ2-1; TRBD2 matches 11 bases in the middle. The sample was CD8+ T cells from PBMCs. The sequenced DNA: TGCGCCAGCAGCCAGGGTCGCGTGGTAGCGGGGGGGTTAGAGAATGAGCAGTTCTTC. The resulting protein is CASSQGRVVAGGLENEQFF.